The clone carrying this T cell receptor beta chain was recorded at least ten times. The target antigen is unknown. This sample is part of a study of siplizumab effects on memory and regulatory T cells. Study summary: At roughly 1 ug/mL of siplizumab or without drug, mixed lymphocyte reactions were set up in pairs.

General study results and limits: The diversity of naive T cells seemed greater than that of memory cells, and their alloresponse contribution seemed major.

This CDR3 has 16 amino acids. Produced via immunoSEQ multiplex PCR; TCRdb's table is partial and in-frame only. The sample comprises about 9,600 clones, roughly 45% of which are singletons, and about 10% rests with the top ten. It was at 37°C and for roughly 6 days that the mixed lymphocyte reaction cells were cocultured. The TCR sequence derives from a human donor in good health; the cells came from an allogeneic mixed lymphocyte reaction. The sequencing input was CFSE-low (dividing) CD8+ T cells sorted from an allogeneic mixed lymphocyte reaction. V usage is TRBV21-1 and J usage is TRBJ2-1; TRBD2, as called in the table, went unchecked against the DNA. TRBV21-1 counts as a pseudogene. CDR3 in amino acids: CASSPRDGGPYNEQFF. The CDR3 coding sequence is TGTGCCAGCAGCCCCCGGGACGGGGGGCCCTACAATGAGCAGTTCTTC.